The 26 T cell receptor beta chains given below trace back to one sample, sequenced in a study of CD4+ T cells in melanoma. TCRdb's table, derived via immunoSEQ multiplex PCR, lists solely in-frame clones and lacks some. The sample carries 110,000 to 150,000 clones, 92% recorded once. The receptors here all came from a human donor with melanoma.

The rearrangement joins TRBV6-1 to TRBJ2-3; D gene ambiguous. Between the trimmed V and J ends, which lost 10 bases and 2 bases, there was a span of 13 bases. The CDR3 spans 13 residues. In germline, CDR1 is MNHNS, CDR2 SASEGT. The CDR3 spells CATEGLNTDTQYF. CDR3 in DNA: TGTGCCACAGAAGGTCTTAACACAGATACGCAGTATTTT.

The chain recombines TRBV11-3 with TRBJ1-4; D unclear. V lost 3 bases and J 5 bases, leaving 7 bases between the germline ends. The CDR3 runs 13 residues. Germline V lookup: CDR1 SGHNT, CDR2 YENEEA. The CDR3 nucleotides read TGTGCCAGCAGCTTTAGGATGAATGAAAAACTGTTTTTT. Amino acids: CASSFRMNEKLFF.

This chain joins TRBV6-6 and TRBJ2-7; possible D gene TRBD1, 6 bases. The CDR3 consists of 15 residues. V lost 6 bases and J lost 3, with 18 bases in between. Per germline, CDR1 MNHNY and CDR2 SVGAGI (reference sequence). The CDR3 here is CASSDVTGTHYEQYF. CDR3 nucleotide sequence: TGTGCCAGCAGCGATGTTACAGGGACCCACTACGAGCAGTACTTC.

This clone was recorded only once. V is TRBV11-3 and J is TRBJ2-5; 11 bases are a match to TRBD2. The CDR3 has 16 amino acids. The germline V gene has CDR1 SGHNT and CDR2 YENEEA. Unmatched junction bases numbered 3, after V lost 1 base and J lost 2 bases. The CDR3 protein is CASSLGVAGGQETQYF. The CDR3 region has the DNA TGTGCCAGCAGCTTAGGGGTAGCGGGGGGGCAAGAGACCCAGTACTTC. Based on the CDR3 plus reference TRBV11-3 and TRBJ2-5, the full variable domain is EAGVVQSPRYKIIEKKQPVAFWCNPISGHNTLYWYLQNLGQGPELLIRYENEEAVDDSQLPKDRFSAERLKGVDSTLKIQPAELGDSAVYLCASSLGVAGGQETQYFGPGTRLLVL.

The chain couples TRBV4-2 to TRBJ1-6; no clear D gene. V was shortened by 0 bases and J by 10 bases, with 13 bases between the two germline ends. This CDR3 is built from 15 residues. The germline V gene has CDR1 LGHNA and CDR2 YNFKEQ. As DNA, the CDR3 is TGTGCCAGCAGCCAAGACGGGTCCCGAGGATCACCCCTCCACTTT. Amino acid sequence: CASSQDGSRGSPLHF.

The chain employs TRBV6-1 and TRBJ2-7; perhaps TRBD2 as D (5 bases). The germline gives CDR1 MNHNS, CDR2 SASEGT. This CDR3 contains 14 residues. V was clipped by 2 bases and J by 1 base, with 9 bases between them. The CDR3 protein is CASSERGGSYEQYF. The DNA of the CDR3 is TGTGCCAGCAGTGAACGGGGTGGATCCTACGAGCAGTACTTC.

This chain connects TRBV10-1 to TRBJ1-1; D call uncertain. V lost 0 bases, J lost 7 bases, and 6 bases lay in between. The CDR3 totals 12 residues. The germline V gene has CDR1 WNHNN and CDR2 SYGVQD (reference sequence). DNA for the CDR3: TGCGCCAGCAGTGAGTCGGCAGGTGAAGCTTTCTTT. Amino acids: CASSESAGEAFF.

The chain is built from TRBV4-1 and TRBJ1-1; TRBD1 agrees at 7 bases. With 4 bases clipped from V and 5 bases from J, the junction kept 7 bases outside the gene matches. The germline V gene has CDR1 MGHRA and CDR2 YSYEKL. The CDR3 loop spans 14 amino acids. The CDR3 DNA follows: TGCGCCAGCAGCCGAGGGGGCGCTGGGACTGAAGCTTTCTTT. Its protein product is CASSRGGAGTEAFF.

The chain combines TRBV6-1 with TRBJ1-3; possibly TRBD1 for D (6 bases). Germline-derived CDR1 and CDR2 are MNHNS and SASEGT. CDR3 length: 17 residues. V lost 2 bases and J lost 2, with 16 bases in between. CDR3: CASSEKSMAGAGNTIYF. The CDR3 DNA reads TGTGCCAGCAGTGAAAAATCCATGGCAGGGGCTGGAAACACCATATATTTT.

The rearrangement links TRBV27 to TRBJ1-1; possibly TRBD1 for D (6 bases). There are 14 residues in the CDR3. Germline CDR1 and CDR2: MNHEY and SMNVEV (reference sequence). The V end lost 6 bases, the J end lost 6 bases, and 17 bases lay between the germline ends. The CDR3 coding sequence is TGTGCCAGCAGAGCAGGGGAAATTCTCGCTGAAGCTTTCTTT. This sequence encodes CASRAGEILAEAFF.

In nucleotides, the CDR3 is TGCGCCAGCAGCTTGTTGGGGACTAGAAGCACAGATACGCAGTATTTT. It encodes CASSLLGTRSTDTQYF. J is TRBJ2-3 and V is TRBV5-1; TRBD2 agrees at 8 bases. In germline, CDR1 is SGHRS, CDR2 YFSETQ. The CDR3 covers 16 residues. V lost 1 base and J lost 0; bases outside the gene matches: 4. The variable domain in full, completed from reference TRBV5-1 and TRBJ2-3, reads KAGVTQTPRYLIKTRGQQVTLSCSPISGHRSVSWYQQTPGQGLQFLFEYFSETQRNKGNFPGRFSGRQFSNSRSEMNVSTLELGDSALYLCASSLLGTRSTDTQYFGPGTRLTVL.

Comment on this clone: This CDR3 is also generated by other DNA sequences in the sample. J is TRBJ2-7 and V is TRBV6-1; TRBD1 might be the D (5 bases). Trimming left V 6 bases short and J 4 bases short, with 10 bases between. The CDR3 spans 12 residues. CDR1 is MNHNS, CDR2 SASEGT, per germline. CDR3 sequence: CASRPQGYEQYF. DNA for the CDR3: TGTGCCAGCAGGCCTCAGGGTTACGAGCAGTACTTC.

The rearrangement joins TRBV30 to TRBJ1-1; 7 bases match TRBD1. V lost 1 base to trimming and J lost 2 bases; unmatched junction nucleotides: 10. This CDR3 is built from 16 residues. Germline V lookup: CDR1 GTSNPN, CDR2 SVGIG (reference sequence). CDR3 region: CAWSEGLGGGNTEAFF. In nucleotides, the CDR3 is TGTGCCTGGAGTGAGGGATTAGGGGGCGGCAACACTGAAGCTTTCTTT.

The chain couples TRBV27 to TRBJ1-2; D is perhaps TRBD1 (6 bases). The V gene's germline CDR1 is MNHEY and CDR2 SMNVEV (reference sequence). The CDR3 contains 14 residues. V lost 1 base to trimming and J lost 6 bases, with 12 bases between them. The CDR3 nucleotides read TGTGCCAGCAGTTTATTAGGGCAGGGGAATGGCTACACCTTC. Amino acids: CASSLLGQGNGYTF.

The chain uses TRBV28 and TRBJ2-2; a weak D match, TRBD1 (5 bases). This CDR3 spans 15 amino acids. The V gene lost 3 bases and the J gene lost 2 bases, with 10 bases spanning the gap. Germline-derived CDR1 and CDR2 are MDHEN and SYDVKM. The CDR3 DNA follows: TGTGCCAGCAGTTTCCTCCAGGGAAACACCGGGGAGCTGTTTTTT. This sequence encodes CASSFLQGNTGELFF.

The chain recombines TRBV11-2 with TRBJ1-2; D might be TRBD1 (5 bases). This CDR3 spans 15 amino acids. The germline CDR1 and CDR2 sequences are SGHAT and FQNNGV. Deletions cut 5 bases from V and 2 bases from J, with 15 bases between. As DNA, the CDR3 is TGTGCCAGCAGCGCCCAGGGACCTTTGAACTATGGCTACACCTTC. Encoded protein: CASSAQGPLNYGYTF.

The chain links TRBV27 to TRBJ1-1, with D maybe TRBD1 (6 bases). The germline gives CDR1 MNHEY, CDR2 SMNVEV (reference sequence). CDR3 size: 14 residues. V lost 3 bases to trimming and J lost 2 bases, with 10 bases between them. CDR3 region: CASSFQDSNTEAFF. CDR3 DNA: TGTGCCAGCAGTTTTCAGGACAGCAACACTGAAGCTTTCTTT.

The rearrangement joins TRBV11-2 to TRBJ1-6; D is ambiguous. Trimming removed 2 bases from V and 7 bases from J, with 6 bases in between. This CDR3 spans 13 amino acids. The V gene's germline CDR1 is SGHAT and CDR2 FQNNGV. The CDR3 nucleotides read TGTGCCAGCAGCTTATATCAGAATTCACCCCTCCACTTT. Translating gives CASSLYQNSPLHF. Supplemented by reference TRBV11-2 and TRBJ1-6, the full variable domain reads EAGVAQSPRYKIIEKRQSVAFWCNPISGHATLYWYQQILGQGPKLLIQFQNNGVVDDSQLPKDRFSAERLKGVDSTLKIQPAKLEDSAVYLCASSLYQNSPLHFGNGTRLTVT.

This clone was observed once. The gene calls are TRBV5-4 and TRBJ2-3; perhaps TRBD2 as D (5 bases). The CDR3 runs to 14 residues. The V gene's germline CDR1 is SGHNT and CDR2 YYREEE (reference sequence). Trimming stripped 4 bases from V and 0 bases from J, with 9 bases between. The CDR3 DNA reads as TGTGCCAGCAGCAAGTCGGGGAGCACAGATACGCAGTATTTT. This sequence encodes CASSKSGSTDTQYF.

The chain links TRBV30 to TRBJ1-5; TRBD1 is a possible D gene (6 bases). This CDR3 has 13 amino acids. Germline CDR1 and CDR2: GTSNPN and SVGIG (reference sequence). V was pared by 0 bases and J by 6 bases, with 9 bases between. CDR3: CAWSVPGAQPQHF. CDR3 nucleotides: TGTGCCTGGAGTGTACCGGGGGCTCAGCCCCAGCATTTT. Using reference TRBV30 and TRBJ1-5 for the parts outside the CDR3, the full variable domain is SQTIHQWPATLVQPVGSPLSLECTVEGTSNPNLYWYRQAAGRGLQLLFYSVGIGQISSEVPQNLSASRPQDRQFILSSKKLLLSDSGFYLCAWSVPGAQPQHFGDGTRLSIL.

This sequence joins TRBV4-1 and TRBJ1-1; D uncertain. V lost 2 bases and J lost 13, with 26 bases in between. Germline V gene lookup returns CDR1 MGHRA and CDR2 YSYEKL. The CDR3 contains 16 residues. The CDR3 loop reads CASSQILSFGAKNGFF. CDR3 DNA sequence: TGCGCCAGCAGCCAAATCCTGAGTTTCGGCGCCAAAAATGGTTTCTTT.

The rearrangement links TRBV6-5 to TRBJ1-1; D is perhaps TRBD1 (6 bases). V lost 5 bases, J lost 2 bases, and 15 bases lay in between. From germline, CDR1 is MNHEY and CDR2 SVGAGI. The CDR3 totals 15 residues. In DNA form, the CDR3 reads TGTGCCAGCAGTCGCAAGGGGGGGATAAACACTGAAGCTTTCTTT. Its translation is CASSRKGGINTEAFF.

This clone has a handful of counts. The rearrangement joins TRBV11-3 to TRBJ1-3; D is uncertain. The CDR3 spans 15 residues. V shed 5 bases and J shed 0 bases, with 11 bases lying between them. Germline loops: CDR1 SGHNT, CDR2 YENEEA. For the CDR3, the DNA is TGTGCCAGCAGCGACAACCGGGGCTCTGGAAACACCATATATTTT. It translates to CASSDNRGSGNTIYF.

The V and J genes are TRBV5-1 and TRBJ2-1; 15 bases line up with TRBD2. Looked up from germline, CDR1 is SGHRS and CDR2 is YFSETQ. There are 15 residues in the CDR3. V was clipped by 4 bases and J by 10 bases; unmatched bases: 6. CDR3 nucleotides: TGCGCCAGCAGCACGGGACTAGCGGGGGGCCTCGAGCAGTTCTTC. Its protein product is CASSTGLAGGLEQFF.

The chain links TRBV4-2 to TRBJ2-3, with D perhaps given as TRBD1 or TRBD2 (5 bases each). The CDR3 spans 15 residues. Germline V gene data show CDR1 as LGHNA and CDR2 as YNFKEQ. Trimming shortened V by 2 bases and J by 2 bases, and 11 bases separated the two germline ends. The CDR3 reads CASSQRGEPTDTQYF. CDR3 DNA: TGTGCCAGCAGCCAACGGGGCGAGCCCACAGATACGCAGTATTTT.

The rearrangement uses TRBV2 and TRBJ2-2; 7 bases map to TRBD2. This CDR3 has 14 residues. The J segment lost 6 bases and the V segment lost 6 bases, leaving 7 bases of the junction unmatched. CDR1 is SNHLY, CDR2 FYNNEI, per germline. Here the CDR3 reads CASRTGLPPGELFF. CDR3 nucleotide sequence: TGTGCCAGCAGGACGGGACTACCCCCCGGGGAGCTGTTTTTT.